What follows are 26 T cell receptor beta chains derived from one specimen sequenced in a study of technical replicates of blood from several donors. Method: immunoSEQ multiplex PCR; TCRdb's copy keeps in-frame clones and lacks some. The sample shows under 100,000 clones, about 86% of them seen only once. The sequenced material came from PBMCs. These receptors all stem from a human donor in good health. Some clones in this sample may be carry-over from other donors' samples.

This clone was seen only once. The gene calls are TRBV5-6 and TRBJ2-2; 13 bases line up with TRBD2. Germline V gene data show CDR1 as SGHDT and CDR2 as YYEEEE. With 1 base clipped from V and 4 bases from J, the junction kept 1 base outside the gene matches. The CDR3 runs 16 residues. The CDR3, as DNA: TGTGCCAGCAGCTTGCGGACTAGCGGGAGCACCGGGGAGCTGTTTTTT. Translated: CASSLRTSGSTGELFF. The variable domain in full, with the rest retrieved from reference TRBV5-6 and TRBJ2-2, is DAGVTQSPTHLIKTRGQQVTLRCSPKSGHDTVSWYQQALGQGPQFIFQYYEEEERQRGNFPDRFSGHQFPNYSSELNVNALLLGDSALYLCASSLRTSGSTGELFFGEGSRLTVL.

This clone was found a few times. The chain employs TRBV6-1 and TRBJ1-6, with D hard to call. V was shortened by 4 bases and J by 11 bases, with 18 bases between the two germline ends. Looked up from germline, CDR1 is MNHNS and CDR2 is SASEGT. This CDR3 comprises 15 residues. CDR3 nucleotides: TGTGCCAGCAGTGGGGCACGGCGTAGTCAAACACCCCTCCACTTT. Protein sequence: CASSGARRSQTPLHF.

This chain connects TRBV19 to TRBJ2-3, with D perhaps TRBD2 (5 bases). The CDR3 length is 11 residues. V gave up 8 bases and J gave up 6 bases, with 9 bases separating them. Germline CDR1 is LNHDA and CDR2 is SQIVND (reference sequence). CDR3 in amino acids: CASGLWDTQYF. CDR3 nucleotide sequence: TGTGCCAGTGGACTTTGGGATACGCAGTATTTT.

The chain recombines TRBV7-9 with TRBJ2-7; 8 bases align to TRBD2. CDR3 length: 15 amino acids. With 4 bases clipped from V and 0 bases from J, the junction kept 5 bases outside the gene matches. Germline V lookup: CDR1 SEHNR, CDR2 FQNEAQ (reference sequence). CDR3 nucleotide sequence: TGTGCCAGCAGCTCTTCGGCGGGGGGCTCCTACGAGCAGTACTTC. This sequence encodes CASSSSAGGSYEQYF.

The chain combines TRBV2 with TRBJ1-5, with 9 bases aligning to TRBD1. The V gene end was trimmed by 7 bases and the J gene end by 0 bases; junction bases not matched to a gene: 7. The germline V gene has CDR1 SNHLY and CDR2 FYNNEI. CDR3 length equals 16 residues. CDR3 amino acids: CASTGQGFYSNQPQHF. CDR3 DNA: TGTGCCAGCACTGGACAGGGGTTTTATAGCAATCAGCCCCAGCATTTT.

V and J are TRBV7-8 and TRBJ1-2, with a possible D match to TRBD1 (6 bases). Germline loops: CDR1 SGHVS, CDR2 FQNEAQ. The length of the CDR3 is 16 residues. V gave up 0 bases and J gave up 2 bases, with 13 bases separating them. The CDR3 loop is CASSLAPDRINYGYTF. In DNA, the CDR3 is TGTGCCAGCAGCTTAGCGCCGGACAGAATAAACTATGGCTACACCTTC.

CDR3 loop: CASSPRLAKGGQFF. In DNA, the CDR3 is TGTGCCAGCAGCCCTCGACTAGCGAAGGGTGGGCAGTTCTTC. The rearrangement links TRBV14 to TRBJ2-1, with 8 nucleotides matching TRBD2. Trimming removed 4 bases from V and 12 bases from J; junction bases left unmatched: 11. The germline V gene encodes CDR1 SGHDN and CDR2 FVKESK. CDR3 length equals 14 residues.

The CDR3 DNA follows: TGTGCCAGCAGCTTATACAGGGATCAGCCCCAGCATTTT. Amino acids: CASSLYRDQPQHF. V gene TRBV11-2 combines with J gene TRBJ1-5; TRBD1 might be the D (6 bases). Germline V gene sequence: CDR1 SGHAT, CDR2 FQNNGV. CDR3 size: 13 residues. Trimming shortened V by 2 bases and J by 5 bases, and 7 bases separated the two germline ends.

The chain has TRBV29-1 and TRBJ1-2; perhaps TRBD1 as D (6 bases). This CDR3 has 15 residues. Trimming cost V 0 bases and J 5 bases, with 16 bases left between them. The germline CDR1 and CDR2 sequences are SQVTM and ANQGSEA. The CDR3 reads CSVEESGGRIYGYTF. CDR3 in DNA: TGCAGCGTTGAAGAAAGCGGGGGGCGCATATATGGCTACACCTTC.

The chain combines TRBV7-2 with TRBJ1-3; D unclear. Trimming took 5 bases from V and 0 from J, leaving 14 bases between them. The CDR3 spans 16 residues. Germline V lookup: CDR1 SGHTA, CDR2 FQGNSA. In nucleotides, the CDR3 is TGTGCCAGCAGCCTGGCGGGCCCTTACTCTGGAAACACCATATATTTT. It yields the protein CASSLAGPYSGNTIYF.

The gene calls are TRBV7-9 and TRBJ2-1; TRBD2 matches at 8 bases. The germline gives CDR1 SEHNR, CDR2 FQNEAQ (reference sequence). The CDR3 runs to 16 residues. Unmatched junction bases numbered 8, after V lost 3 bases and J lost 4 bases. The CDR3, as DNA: TGTGCCAGCAGCTTCTCGGCGGGAGGAAGATACAATGAGCAGTTCTTC. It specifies CASSFSAGGRYNEQFF. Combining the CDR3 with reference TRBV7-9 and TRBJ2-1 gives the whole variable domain DTGVSQNPRHKITKRGQNVTFRCDPISEHNRLYWYRQTLGQGPEFLTYFQNEAQLEKSRLLSDRFSAERPKGSFSTLEIQRTEQGDSAMYLCASSFSAGGRYNEQFFGPGTRLTVL.

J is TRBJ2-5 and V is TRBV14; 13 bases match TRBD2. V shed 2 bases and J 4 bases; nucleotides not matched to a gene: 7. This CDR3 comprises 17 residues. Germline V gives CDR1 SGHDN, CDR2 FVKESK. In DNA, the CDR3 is TGTGCCAGCAGCCAACAGGGACTAGCGGGAAATTTAGAGACCCAGTACTTC. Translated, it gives CASSQQGLAGNLETQYF.

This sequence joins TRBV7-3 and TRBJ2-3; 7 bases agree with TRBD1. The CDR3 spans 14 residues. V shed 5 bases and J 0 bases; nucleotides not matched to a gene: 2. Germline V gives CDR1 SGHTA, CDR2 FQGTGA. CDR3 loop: CASSTQGSTDTQYF. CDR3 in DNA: TGTGCCAGCAGCACACAGGGGAGCACAGATACGCAGTATTTT.

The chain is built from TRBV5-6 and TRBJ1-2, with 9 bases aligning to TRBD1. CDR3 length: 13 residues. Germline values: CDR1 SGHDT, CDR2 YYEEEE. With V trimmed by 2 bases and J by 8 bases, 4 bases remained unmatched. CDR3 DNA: TGTGCCAGCAGCTTACAGGGGGCTCGGGGCTACACCTTC. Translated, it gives CASSLQGARGYTF.

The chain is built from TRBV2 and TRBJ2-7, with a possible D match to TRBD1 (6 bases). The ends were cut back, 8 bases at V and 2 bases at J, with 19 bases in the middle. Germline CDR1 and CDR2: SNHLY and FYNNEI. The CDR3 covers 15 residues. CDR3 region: CASGKRGTGPYEQYF. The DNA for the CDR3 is TGTGCCAGCGGGAAGAGGGGGACGGGTCCCTACGAGCAGTACTTC.

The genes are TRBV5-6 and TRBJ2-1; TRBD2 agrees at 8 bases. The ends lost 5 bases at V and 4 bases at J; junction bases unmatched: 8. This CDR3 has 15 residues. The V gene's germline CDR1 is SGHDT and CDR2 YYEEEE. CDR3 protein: CASRLGREGYNEQFF. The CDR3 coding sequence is TGTGCCAGCAGATTAGGACGGGAGGGATACAATGAGCAGTTCTTC.

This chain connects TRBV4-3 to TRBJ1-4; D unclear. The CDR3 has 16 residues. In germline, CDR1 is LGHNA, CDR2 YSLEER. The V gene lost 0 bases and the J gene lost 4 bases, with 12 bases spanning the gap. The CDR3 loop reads CASSQESGGFNEKLFF. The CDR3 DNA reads TGCGCCAGCAGCCAAGAGTCGGGAGGCTTTAATGAAAAACTGTTTTTT.

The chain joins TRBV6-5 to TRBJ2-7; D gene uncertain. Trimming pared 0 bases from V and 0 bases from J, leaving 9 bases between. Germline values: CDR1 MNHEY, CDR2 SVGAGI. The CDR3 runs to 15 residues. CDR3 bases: TGTGCCAGCAGTTACTCGGCGCCGGGCTCCTACGAGCAGTACTTC. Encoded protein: CASSYSAPGSYEQYF.

CDR3 sequence: CASSKRTGSSYNEQFF. The CDR3, as DNA: TGTGCCAGCAGCAAGAGGACAGGGAGCTCCTACAATGAGCAGTTCTTC. The chain recombines TRBV7-2 with TRBJ2-1; 8 nucleotides line up with TRBD1. Germline V gene lookup returns CDR1 SGHTA and CDR2 FQGNSA. Losses at the gene ends were 5 bases for V and 0 bases for J; bases not matched to a gene: 6. The CDR3 totals 16 residues.

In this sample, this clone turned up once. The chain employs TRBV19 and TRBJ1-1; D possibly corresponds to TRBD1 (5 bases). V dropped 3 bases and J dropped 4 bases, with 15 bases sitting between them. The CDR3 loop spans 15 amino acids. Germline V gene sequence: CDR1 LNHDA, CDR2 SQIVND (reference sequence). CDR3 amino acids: CASSIRSQGATEAFF. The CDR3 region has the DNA TGTGCCAGTAGTATTAGATCCCAGGGCGCCACTGAAGCTTTCTTT.

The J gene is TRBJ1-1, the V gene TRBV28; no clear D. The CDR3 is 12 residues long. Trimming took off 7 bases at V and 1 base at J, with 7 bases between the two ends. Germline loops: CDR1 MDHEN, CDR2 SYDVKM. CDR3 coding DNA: TGTGCCAGCAAAGAGGGGAACACTGAAGCTTTCTTT. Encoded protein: CASKEGNTEAFF.

The DNA of the CDR3 is TGTGCCAGCAGCCAACAGGGGACTGAAGCTTTCTTT. This translates into CASSQQGTEAFF. The chain combines TRBV7-2 with TRBJ1-1, with 7 bases lining up with TRBD1. Germline loops: CDR1 SGHTA, CDR2 FQGNSA. This CDR3 has 12 amino acids. V shed 5 bases and J 5 bases; nucleotides not matched to a gene: 2.

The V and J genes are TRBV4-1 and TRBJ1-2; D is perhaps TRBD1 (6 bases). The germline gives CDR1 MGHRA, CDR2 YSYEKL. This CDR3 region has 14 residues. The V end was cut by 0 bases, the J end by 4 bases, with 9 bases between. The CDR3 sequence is CASSQEGAGYGYTF. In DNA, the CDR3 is TGCGCCAGCAGCCAAGAGGGGGCCGGCTATGGCTACACCTTC.

The CDR3 protein is CASSLTSGNTGELFF. The CDR3 coding sequence is TGTGCCAGCAGCTTAACTAGCGGAAACACCGGGGAGCTGTTTTTT. This rearrangement joins TRBV7-3 to TRBJ2-2; D perhaps matches TRBD2 (6 bases). From germline, CDR1 is SGHTA and CDR2 FQGTGA. There are 15 residues in the CDR3. Trimming took 0 bases from V and 2 from J, leaving 7 bases between them.

CDR3 amino acids: CASSSGQGANTEAFF. The CDR3 DNA sequence: TGTGCCAGCAGCTCGGGACAGGGGGCGAACACTGAAGCTTTCTTT. This chain links TRBV11-1 with TRBJ1-1; 12 bases are a match to TRBD1. Trimming cost V 4 bases and J 1 base; bases outside gene matches: 1. Looked up from germline, CDR1 is SGHAT and CDR2 is FQDESV (reference sequence). This CDR3 has 15 amino acids. Full variable domain (remainder filled in from reference TRBV11-1 and TRBJ1-1): EAEVAQSPRYKITEKSQAVAFWCDPISGHATLYWYRQILGQGPELLVQFQDESVVDDSQLPKDRFSAERLKGVDSTLKIQPAELGDSAMYLCASSSGQGANTEAFFGQGTRLTVV.

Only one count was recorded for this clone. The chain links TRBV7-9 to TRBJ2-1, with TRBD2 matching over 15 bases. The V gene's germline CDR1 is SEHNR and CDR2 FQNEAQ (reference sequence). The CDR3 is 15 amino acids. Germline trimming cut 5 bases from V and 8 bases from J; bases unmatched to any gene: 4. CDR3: CASSRTSGGADEQFF. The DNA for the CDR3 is TGTGCCAGCAGCCGGACTAGCGGGGGGGCCGATGAGCAGTTCTTC.